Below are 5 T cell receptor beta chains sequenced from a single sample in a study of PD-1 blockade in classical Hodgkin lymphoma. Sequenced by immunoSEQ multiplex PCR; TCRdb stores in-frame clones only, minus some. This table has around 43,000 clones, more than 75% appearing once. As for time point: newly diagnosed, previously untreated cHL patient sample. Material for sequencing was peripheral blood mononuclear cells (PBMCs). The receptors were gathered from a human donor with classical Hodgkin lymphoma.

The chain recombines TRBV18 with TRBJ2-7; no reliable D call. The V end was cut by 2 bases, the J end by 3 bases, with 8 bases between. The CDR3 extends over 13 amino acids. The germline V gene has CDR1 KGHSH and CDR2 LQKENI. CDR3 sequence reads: CASSPVRLYEQYF. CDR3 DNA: TGTGCCAGCTCACCAGTCCGGCTCTACGAGCAGTACTTC.

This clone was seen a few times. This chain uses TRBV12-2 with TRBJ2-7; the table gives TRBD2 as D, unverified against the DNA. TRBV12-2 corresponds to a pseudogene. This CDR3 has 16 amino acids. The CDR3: CASRLVVCGISYEQYF. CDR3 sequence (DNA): TGTGCAAGTCGCTTAGTCGTATGCGGAATCTCCTACGAGCAGTACTTC.

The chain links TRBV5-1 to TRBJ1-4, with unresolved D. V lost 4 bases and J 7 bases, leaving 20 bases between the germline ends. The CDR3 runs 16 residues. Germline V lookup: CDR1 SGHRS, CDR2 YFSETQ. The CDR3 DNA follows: TGCGCCAGCAGCCCCACACCGGCCGGACTGGGTGAAAAACTGTTTTTT. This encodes CASSPTPAGLGEKLFF.

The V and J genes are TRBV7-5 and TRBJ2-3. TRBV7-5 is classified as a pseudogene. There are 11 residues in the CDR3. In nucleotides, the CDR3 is TGTGCCAGAAGCCCTGATGCTACGCAGTATTTT. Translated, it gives CARSPDATQYF.

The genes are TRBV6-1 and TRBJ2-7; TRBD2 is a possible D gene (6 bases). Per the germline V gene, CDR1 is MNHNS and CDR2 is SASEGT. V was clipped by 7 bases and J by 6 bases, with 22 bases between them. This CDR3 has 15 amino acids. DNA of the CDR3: TGTGCCAGCATTTGGGGTGAGGAGGGCACGCGCGAGCAGTACGTC. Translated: CASIWGEEGTREQYV.